The T cell receptor (beta chain) under discussion was sequenced for a study of T-cell reconstitution after alpha-beta-depleted transplantation in children (dated by TCRdb to the mid-2010s). About the study as a whole: T-cell immune reconstitution after TCRalphabeta/CD19-depleted allogeneic hematopoietic cell transplantation in children was quantitatively tracked in the study by means of TCR repertoire profiling. Study-wide findings and limitations: In some patients, the high TCRbeta diversity seen at day 60 was put down to recipient T cells and intrathymic progenitors that had survived conditioning. About two months after transplant, the apparently early recovery of alphabetaT-cell counts reportedly depended on just several hundred clones that had expanded rapidly and came from non-depleted graft cells. The frequencies of hyperexpanded clones fell over the following months, and after one year, T-cell counts and TCRbeta diversity were mostly attributed to newly produced T cells.

The germline V gene specifies SGHVS as CDR1 and FNYEAQ as CDR2. The CDR3 goes from the cysteine to the valine over 15 residues. The kept DNA is CDR3 alone, 45 bases in frame from the first base. Here V drops 1 base and J drops 3 bases, and the junction holds 5 bases not matched to any gene. Read against the paper, the sample's treatment or condition label means: allogeneic hematopoietic cell transplantation with graft depleted of TCRalphabeta T cells and CD19 B cells. The transplant recipients were children given TCRalphabeta/CD19-depleted allogeneic hematopoietic cell grafts. Points on this clonotype: This clone's antigen is unknown. Base qualities were left out, and no much larger clone turns up one base away.

Library method: PCR. Sequencing instrument: Illumina HiSeq 2500. Molecular barcoding was employed in the preparation of TCR libraries, with unique molecular identifiers being used to normalize TCRbeta repertoire quantification. Starting from the raw public reads, TCRdb applied fastp trimming at Q25, assembled clones with MiXCR and retained in-frame beta chains. CDR3 protein sequences are deduplicated, and each keeps its most common genes and DNA. Across this sample there are hundreds of thousands of distinct CDR3 sequences, with under 30% seen only once. The top ten constitute roughly an eighth of the sample.

This TCR was recovered from a boy in the first two years of life who had a stem cell transplant for acute myeloid leukemia, so the T cells may come from the graft donor. Rearrangement joined TRBV7-6 to TRBJ2-7; 8 central bases correspond to TRBD1. The starting material was PBMCs, mostly from graft donor cells, obtained 360 days after TCRalphabeta/CD19-depleted stem cell transplant. The DNA is as follows: TGTGCCAGCAGCTTAGGGGGGACAGGTGGCTACGAGCAGTACGTC. The encoded protein is CASSLGGTGGYEQYV.